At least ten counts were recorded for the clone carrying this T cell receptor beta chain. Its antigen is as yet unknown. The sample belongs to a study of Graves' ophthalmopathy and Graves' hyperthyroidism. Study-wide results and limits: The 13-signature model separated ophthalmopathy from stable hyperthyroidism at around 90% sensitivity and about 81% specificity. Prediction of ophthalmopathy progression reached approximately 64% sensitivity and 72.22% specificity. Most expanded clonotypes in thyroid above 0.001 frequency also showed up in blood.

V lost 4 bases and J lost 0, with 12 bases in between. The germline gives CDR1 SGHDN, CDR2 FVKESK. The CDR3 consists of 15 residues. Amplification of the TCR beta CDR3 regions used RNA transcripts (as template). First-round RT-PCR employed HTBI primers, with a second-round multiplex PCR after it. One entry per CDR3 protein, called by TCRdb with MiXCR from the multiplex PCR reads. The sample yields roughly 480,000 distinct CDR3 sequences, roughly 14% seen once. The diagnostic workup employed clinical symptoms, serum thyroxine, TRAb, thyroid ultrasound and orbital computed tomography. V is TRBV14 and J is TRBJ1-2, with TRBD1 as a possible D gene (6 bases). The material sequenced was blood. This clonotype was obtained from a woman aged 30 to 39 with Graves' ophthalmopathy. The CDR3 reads CASSRQDPSNYGYTF. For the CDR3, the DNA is TGTGCCAGCAGCCGACAGGATCCCTCTAACTATGGCTACACCTTC.